Listed here are 17 T cell receptor beta chains from one sample, sequenced in a study of spatial heterogeneity in lung cancer. General study findings and limits: Mutation tallies in tumors tracked expanded intratumoral alpha and beta TCR counts.

Noted time point: sample taken at primary tumor resection. TCRdb reprocessed the 5' RACE reads with MiXCR, giving one entry per CDR3 protein. Of 15,000 to 20,000 distinct CDR3 sequences listed, around 6% are singletons. No antigens are known for them. The source was lung tumor tissue, collected at surgery. Source of these receptors: a male donor with early-stage non-small cell lung cancer.

Ten or more counts support this clonotype. The rearrangement links TRBV18 to TRBJ1-2; 7 bases are a match to TRBD1. The CDR3 is 14 residues long. J lost 4 bases, V lost 6 bases, and 8 bases had no gene match. The V gene's germline CDR1 is KGHSH and CDR2 LQKENI. CDR3 region: CASSVDRNFYGYTF. The CDR3 bases are TGTGCCAGCTCCGTGGACAGGAACTTCTATGGCTACACCTTC. Using reference TRBV18 and TRBJ1-2 for the parts outside the CDR3, the full variable domain is NAGVMQNPRHLVRRRGQEARLRCSPMKGHSHVYWYRQLPEEGLKFMVYLQKENIIDESGMPKERFSAEFPKEGPSILRIQQVVRGDSAAYFCASSVDRNFYGYTFGSGTRLTVV.

The V gene is TRBV15, the J gene TRBJ2-3; D might be TRBD1 (6 bases). The CDR3 runs to 15 residues. V was trimmed by 4 bases and J by 2 bases, leaving 13 bases between them. Germline V CDR1 and CDR2: LNHNV, YYDKDF (reference sequence). The DNA for the CDR3 is TGTGCCACCAGCATACCGGGACACACCACAGATACGCAGTATTTT. Residues: CATSIPGHTTDTQYF.

This clonotype appeared many times. The chain uses TRBV24-1 and TRBJ2-1; D may be TRBD1 or TRBD2 (5 bases each). Looked up from germline, CDR1 is KGHDR and CDR2 is SFDVKD. V was pared by 5 bases and J by 0 bases, with 7 bases between. The CDR3 runs 14 residues. DNA of the CDR3: TGTGCCACCAGTGCTGGGGGCTCCTACAATGAGCAGTTCTTC. Its translation is CATSAGGSYNEQFF.

This clonotype has at least ten counts. This chain uses TRBV20-1 with TRBJ1-5, with TRBD1 identical over 11 bases. The CDR3 is 13 residues long. Trimming cost V 6 bases and J 6 bases; bases outside gene matches: 4. Looked up from germline, CDR1 is DFQATT and CDR2 is SNEGSKA (reference sequence). The CDR3 protein is CSAGGQGAQPQHF. In nucleotides, the CDR3 is TGCAGTGCGGGCGGACAGGGGGCTCAGCCCCAGCATTTT.

In its sample, this clonotype ranks as medium-sized. V is TRBV10-3 and J is TRBJ1-2; a possible D gene is TRBD1 (5 bases). This CDR3 has 14 amino acids. V lost 3 bases and J 4 bases, leaving 12 bases between the germline ends. CDR1 and CDR2 (germline): ENHRY, SYGVKD. The chain's CDR3 is CAISEVGEGYGYTF. CDR3 coding DNA: TGTGCCATCAGTGAAGTGGGGGAGGGCTATGGCTACACCTTC.

This clonotype came up a few times. Given a much more abundant clone one base away, this may be a read error. This CDR3 is missing its conserved last phenylalanine or tryptophan, likely due to a read error. The chain uses TRBV20-1 and TRBJ1-3; TRBD1 is a possible D gene (5 bases). CDR1 is DFQATT and CDR2 is SNEGSKA in the germline V gene (reference sequence). Trimming stripped 0 bases from V and 0 bases from J, with 9 bases between. This CDR3 contains 15 residues. In DNA, the CDR3 is TGCAGTGCTAGAGAGCAGGGCCACTCTGGAAACACCATATATTTA. This encodes CSAREQGHSGNTIYL.

This clonotype was detected ten times or more. This chain connects TRBV6-5 to TRBJ1-6, with 10 bases identical to TRBD1. Germline-derived CDR1 and CDR2 are MNHEY and SVGAGI. V gave up 5 bases and J gave up 9 bases; unmatched junction bases: 10. There are 16 residues in the CDR3. The CDR3 DNA reads TGTGCCAGCAGTCGACAGGGGGCGTTAGGCTTTTCACCCCTCCACTTT. Translation: CASSRQGALGFSPLHF.

The sample holds many counts of this clonotype. The CDR3 DNA reads TGTGCCAGCTCCCTTTCGGGTCCGAACACTGAAGCTTTCTTT. Translating it yields CASSLSGPNTEAFF. The chain joins TRBV18 to TRBJ1-1; D is unresolved. CDR1 and CDR2 (germline): KGHSH, LQKENI. CDR3 size: 14 residues. V was clipped by 6 bases and J by 1 base, with 12 bases between them.

This clonotype has only a few counts. The V and J genes are TRBV7-9 and TRBJ2-1, with 7 bases lining up with TRBD2. The CDR3 length is 16 residues. After removal of 7 bases from V and 0 bases from J, the junction contained 9 bases not matched to a gene. The V gene's germline CDR1 is SEHNR and CDR2 FQNEAQ (reference sequence). DNA of the CDR3: TGTGCCAGCATCCAGGGAGGCGGGGGCTCCTACAATGAGCAGTTCTTC. It translates to CASIQGGGGSYNEQFF.

This clonotype was detected many times. The chain employs TRBV9 and TRBJ2-1; D is ambiguous. The V end was cut by 3 bases, the J end by 7 bases, with 8 bases between. Germline V gene data show CDR1 as SGDLS and CDR2 as YYNGEE. The CDR3 is made up of 12 amino acids. CDR3 sequence reads: CASSATLNEQFF. The CDR3 nucleotides read TGTGCCAGCAGCGCCACCCTGAATGAGCAGTTCTTC.

The V and J genes are TRBV7-2 and TRBJ2-3; no definite D call. Germline-derived CDR1 and CDR2 are SGHTA and FQGNSA. The CDR3 totals 12 residues. V lost 5 bases, J lost 6 bases, and 9 bases lay in between. The CDR3 DNA sequence: TGTGCCAGCAGCACCTTCCGGGATACGCAGTATTTT. It encodes CASSTFRDTQYF.

This clonotype was counted ten times or more. This chain uses TRBV7-6 with TRBJ1-3, with D hard to call. CDR3 length: 18 residues. CDR1 is SGHVS and CDR2 is FNYEAQ in the germline V gene. The ends were cut back, 1 base at V and 0 bases at J, with 16 bases in the middle. The CDR3 DNA is TGTGCCAGCAGCTTAGGGTCGGCCGGCGGACTCTCTGGAAACACCATATATTTT. This codes for CASSLGSAGGLSGNTIYF.

There are many counts of this clonotype. V is TRBV15 and J is TRBJ1-1; 11 bases fit TRBD1. Germline-derived CDR1 and CDR2 are LNHNV and YYDKDF (reference sequence). Trimming at V came to 6 bases and at J to 0 bases, leaving 12 bases not matched to a gene. The CDR3 extends over 18 amino acids. The CDR3 sequence: CATRDRGPAGVLNTEAFF. The CDR3 DNA follows: TGTGCCACCAGGGACAGGGGGCCAGCCGGGGTTTTGAACACTGAAGCTTTCTTT.

This chain connects TRBV6-6 to TRBJ1-5, with D tentatively TRBD1 (6 bases). Germline assignment: CDR1 MNHNY and CDR2 SVGAGI (reference sequence). With 6 bases removed from V and 5 bases from J, the gap between germline ends came to 14 bases. The CDR3 is 14 amino acids. The CDR3 loop reads CASSPTGQHQPQHF. The CDR3 coding sequence is TGTGCCAGCAGCCCTACTGGACAGCATCAGCCCCAGCATTTT.

By sample fraction, this clonotype is medium-sized (0.01 to 0.1%). The DNA for the CDR3 is TGTGCCAGCAGCCCGAGGCGTGACACCGGGGAGCTGTTTTTT. Translating it yields CASSPRRDTGELFF. The chain has TRBV11-2 and TRBJ2-2, with D unresolved. Per germline, CDR1 SGHAT and CDR2 FQNNGV. Trimming stripped 5 bases from V and 3 bases from J, with 10 bases between. The CDR3 is 14 amino acids. Together with reference TRBV11-2 and TRBJ2-2, the CDR3 gives the full variable domain: EAGVAQSPRYKIIEKRQSVAFWCNPISGHATLYWYQQILGQGPKLLIQFQNNGVVDDSQLPKDRFSAERLKGVDSTLKIQPAKLEDSAVYLCASSPRRDTGELFFGEGSRLTVL.

This clonotype has at least ten counts. This sequence joins TRBV28 and TRBJ1-5, with TRBD1 matching over 8 bases. Germline assignment: CDR1 MDHEN and CDR2 SYDVKM. The ends lost 2 bases at V and 7 bases at J; junction bases unmatched: 7. The CDR3 covers 15 residues. The CDR3 protein is CASSLGTGFRQPQHF. In DNA form, the CDR3 reads TGTGCCAGCAGTTTAGGGACAGGATTTAGGCAGCCCCAGCATTTT.

This clonotype was seen many times. V gene TRBV5-1 combines with J gene TRBJ2-3; TRBD2 matches 7 bases. This CDR3 is built from 16 residues. CDR1 SGHRS and CDR2 YFSETQ come from the germline V gene. The trim removed 0 bases at V and 2 bases at J, leaving 6 bases unmatched. The CDR3 region is CASSLVAGEFTDTQYF. The DNA for the CDR3 is TGCGCCAGCAGCTTGGTGGCGGGAGAGTTCACAGATACGCAGTATTTT.